This T cell receptor beta chain was obtained from a study of blood T cell repertoires in COVID-19. Study-wide context: Whether acute or convalescent, the COVID-19 samples came from the United States, Italy and Spain.

Per the original methods: Amplifying reference gene primers gave estimates of nucleated cell counts. Here immunoSEQ multiplex PCR was the method, and the copy in TCRdb shows in-frame clones only, minus some. V and J calls and clone size are copied from that table; D and trimming were computed from the DNA. The table shows 150,000 to 200,000 clones, with around 86% occurring only once. The CDR3 loop spans 17 amino acids. CDR1 is MGHDK, CDR2 SYGVNS, per germline. The trim removed 7 bases at V and 5 bases at J, leaving 18 bases unmatched. This chain links TRBV25-1 with TRBJ2-5, with 8 positions matching TRBD2. The source of this sequence is a man aged 65-85 years who had recovered from COVID-19. Sequenced sample: peripheral blood. CDR3 sequence reads: CASTGRGSTGGGETQYF. The CDR3 coding sequence is TGTGCCAGCACCGGAAGAGGGTCTACGGGAGGGGGGGAGACCCAGTACTTC.